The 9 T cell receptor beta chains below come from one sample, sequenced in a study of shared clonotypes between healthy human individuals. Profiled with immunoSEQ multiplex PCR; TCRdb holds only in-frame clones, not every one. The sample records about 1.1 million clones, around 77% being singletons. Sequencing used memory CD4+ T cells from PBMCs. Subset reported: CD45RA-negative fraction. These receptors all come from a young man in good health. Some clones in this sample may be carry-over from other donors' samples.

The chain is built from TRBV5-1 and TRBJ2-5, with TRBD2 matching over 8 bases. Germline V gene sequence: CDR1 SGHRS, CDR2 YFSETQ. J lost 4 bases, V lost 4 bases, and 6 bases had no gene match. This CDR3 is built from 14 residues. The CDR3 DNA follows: TGCGCCAGCAGCCGTGGTGCGGGAGGAGAGACCCAGTACTTC. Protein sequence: CASSRGAGGETQYF.

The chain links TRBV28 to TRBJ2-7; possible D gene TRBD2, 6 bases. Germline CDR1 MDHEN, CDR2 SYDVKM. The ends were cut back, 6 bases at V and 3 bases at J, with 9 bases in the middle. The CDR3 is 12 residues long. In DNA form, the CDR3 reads TGTGCCAGCAGGCGAGCGGGCTACGAGCAGTACTTC. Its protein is CASRRAGYEQYF.

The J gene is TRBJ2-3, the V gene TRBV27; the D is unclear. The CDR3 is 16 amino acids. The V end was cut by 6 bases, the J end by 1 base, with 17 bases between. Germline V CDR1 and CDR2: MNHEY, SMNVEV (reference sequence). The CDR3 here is CASRLLSAEGTDTQYF. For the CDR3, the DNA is TGTGCCAGCAGACTACTAAGCGCCGAGGGCACAGATACGCAGTATTTT.

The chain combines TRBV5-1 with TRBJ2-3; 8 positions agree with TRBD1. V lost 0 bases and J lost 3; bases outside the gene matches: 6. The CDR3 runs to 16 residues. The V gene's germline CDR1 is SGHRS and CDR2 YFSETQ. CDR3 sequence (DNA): TGCGCCAGCAGCTTGGCCTCGCAGGGGGCTACAGATACGCAGTATTTT. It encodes CASSLASQGATDTQYF.

The CDR3 spells CASSQIEATSGELFF. The CDR3 DNA sequence: TGCGCCAGCAGCCAAATCGAGGCGACGTCCGGGGAGCTGTTTTTT. This rearrangement joins TRBV4-1 to TRBJ2-2; D call uncertain. V shed 2 bases and J shed 6 bases, with 13 bases lying between them. The CDR3 is 15 residues long. Looked up from germline, CDR1 is MGHRA and CDR2 is YSYEKL.

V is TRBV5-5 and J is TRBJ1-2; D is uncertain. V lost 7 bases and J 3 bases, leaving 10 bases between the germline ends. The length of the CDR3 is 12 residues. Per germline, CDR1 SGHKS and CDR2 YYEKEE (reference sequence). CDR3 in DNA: TGTGCCAGCGGATACAGTCACTATGGCTACACCTTC. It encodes CASGYSHYGYTF.

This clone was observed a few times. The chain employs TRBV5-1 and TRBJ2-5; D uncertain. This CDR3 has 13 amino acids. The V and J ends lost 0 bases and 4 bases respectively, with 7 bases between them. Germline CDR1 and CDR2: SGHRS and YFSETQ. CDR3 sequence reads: CASSLVDRETQYF. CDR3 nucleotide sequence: TGCGCCAGCAGCTTGGTCGACCGAGAGACCCAGTACTTC.

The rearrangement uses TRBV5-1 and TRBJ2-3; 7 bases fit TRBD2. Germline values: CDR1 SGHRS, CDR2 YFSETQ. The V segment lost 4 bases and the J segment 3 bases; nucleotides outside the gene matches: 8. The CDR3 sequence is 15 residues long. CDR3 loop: CASSPAAGVTDTQYF. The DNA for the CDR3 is TGCGCCAGCAGCCCGGCGGCGGGAGTAACAGATACGCAGTATTTT.

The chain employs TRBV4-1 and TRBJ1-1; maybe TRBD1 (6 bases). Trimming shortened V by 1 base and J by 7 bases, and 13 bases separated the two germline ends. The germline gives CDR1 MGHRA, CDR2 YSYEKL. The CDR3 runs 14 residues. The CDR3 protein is CASSQVGATLEAFF. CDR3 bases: TGCGCCAGCAGCCAAGTGGGGGCGACGCTTGAAGCTTTCTTT.